This passage covers 7 T cell receptor beta chains from one sample sequenced in a study of blood T cell repertoires in COVID-19. The table came from immunoSEQ multiplex PCR; TCRdb's copy has only in-frame clones and leaves some out. The sample contains about 15,000 clones, 89% of which appear only once. The material sequenced was peripheral blood. These receptor sequences come from a human donor in a cohort sampled during active COVID-19.

The rearrangement uses TRBV30 and TRBJ1-4; no clear D gene. The V and J ends lost 0 bases and 0 bases respectively, with 11 bases between them. The CDR3 runs 16 residues. Germline V gene sequence: CDR1 GTSNPN, CDR2 SVGIG (reference sequence). CDR3 amino acids: CAWSVGLRTTNEKLFF. The CDR3 nucleotides read TGTGCCTGGAGTGTTGGTCTACGAACAACTAATGAAAAACTGTTTTTT.

The gene calls are TRBV15 and TRBJ1-4, with no clear D. Per germline, CDR1 LNHNV and CDR2 YYDKDF (reference sequence). V was cut by 0 bases and J by 4 bases, with 6 bases left in between. The CDR3 has 14 amino acids. DNA for the CDR3: TGTGCCACCAGCAGAGAGCGGTATAATGAAAAACTGTTTTTT. As protein: CATSRERYNEKLFF.

The table lists this clone with a count of one. This rearrangement joins TRBV18 to TRBJ2-5, with TRBD2 matching over 11 bases. This CDR3 region has 16 residues. Germline V lookup: CDR1 KGHSH, CDR2 LQKENI. Trimming at V came to 1 base and at J to 4 bases, leaving 5 bases not matched to a gene. This CDR3 is CASSPRGGLAGETQYF. The DNA for the CDR3 is TGTGCCAGCTCACCACGGGGCGGACTAGCGGGAGAGACCCAGTACTTC.

This clone was seen once. V usage is TRBV19 and J usage is TRBJ1-4; D is unresolved. V lost 6 bases and J 8 bases, leaving 16 bases between the germline ends. Germline V CDR1 and CDR2: LNHDA, SQIVND (reference sequence). The CDR3 runs to 14 residues. CDR3 coding DNA: TGTGCCAGTAGCCTAGACTTCAGCGGGGAAAAACTGTTTTTT. Translation gives CASSLDFSGEKLFF.

The rearrangement links TRBV4-1 to TRBJ1-1, with 8 bases fitting TRBD1. Per germline, CDR1 MGHRA and CDR2 YSYEKL. The V and J ends lost 3 bases and 5 bases, in that order; junction bases with no gene match: 8. The CDR3 covers 15 residues. The CDR3 protein is CASSHPGQGATEAFF. As DNA, the CDR3 is TGCGCCAGCAGCCACCCGGGGCAGGGGGCAACTGAAGCTTTCTTT.

This chain uses TRBV5-8 with TRBJ1-2; D uncertain. The CDR3 is 12 amino acids. The V gene lost 4 bases and the J gene lost 7 bases, with 11 bases spanning the gap. Per germline, CDR1 SGHTS and CDR2 YDEGEE. CDR3 nucleotides: TGTGCCAGCAGCCTAAGAGTCTCTGGCTACACCTTC. Translated, it gives CASSLRVSGYTF. Supplemented by reference TRBV5-8 and TRBJ1-2, the full variable domain reads EAGVTQSPTHLIKTRGQQATLRCSPISGHTSVYWYQQALGLGLQFLLWYDEGEERNRGNFPPRFSGRQFPNYSSELNVNALELEDSALYLCASSLRVSGYTFGSGTRLTVV.

The table lists this clone with a count of one. This chain connects TRBV5-1 to TRBJ2-2; D might be TRBD1 (7 bases). Trimming removed 5 bases from V and 5 bases from J, with 19 bases in between. In germline, CDR1 is SGHRS, CDR2 YFSETQ. The CDR3 contains 16 residues. Here the CDR3 DNA reads TGCGCCAGCAGAAGGGCCACAGGGGCGGGGACCGGGGAGCTGTTTTTT. It specifies CASRRATGAGTGELFF.